The TCR beta chain described here comes from a study of cytomegalovirus exposure and HLA in healthy donors. Study overall: As an earlier analysis found, around 170 million T cells yielded about 120 million unique TCR beta sequences. Within an early data release were tens of millions of unique TCRs drawn from HLA-typed donors. Study conclusions and caveats: A list of approximately 160 TCR beta chains associated with cytomegalovirus was given. Most likely, a cluster of highly shared sequence variants arose as a sequencing artifact.

In the case of this clone: Antigen: not known.

With 5 bases clipped from V and 2 bases from J, the junction kept 5 bases outside the gene matches. Looked up from germline, CDR1 is MDHEN and CDR2 is SYDVKM. CDR3 length: 14 residues. PCR amplification relied on 60 Vbeta primers (plus 13 Jbeta primers). TCRdb's copy holds only in-frame clones and misses some; the assay was immunoSEQ multiplex PCR. Here the sample spans approximately 78,000 clones, 60% to 75% being singletons. V usage is TRBV28 and J usage is TRBJ1-2; 7 bases are a match to TRBD1. The sequence was collected from a man in his forties or fifties in good health and CMV-seropositive. Sequencing was performed on PBMCs. In DNA, the CDR3 is TGTGCCAGCAGTCCCTCGGGACAGAACTATGGCTACACCTTC. This encodes CASSPSGQNYGYTF.